The sequence of this T cell receptor beta chain was determined in a study of T-cell memory formation after mild COVID-19. General study points: CD4+ contracting clones were found mainly in CM and EM, and CD8+ ones in EMRA. Clones that shrank (day 15 to 85) were balanced CD4/CD8, whereas later expanders leaned CD4+. Clones from the second wave (peaking day 37) had unconfirmed SARS-CoV-2 specificity.

Trimming removed 4 bases from V and 3 bases from J; junction bases left unmatched: 3. CDR1 and CDR2 (germline): SGDLS, YYNGEE. CDR3 length: 14 amino acids. A note on this clonotype: Its antigen remains unknown.

TCRdb reprocessed the 5' RACE reads with MiXCR, giving one entry per CDR3 protein. The sample shows around 400,000 distinct CDR3 sequences, 20% to 30% of them seen only once. The sequenced sample was PBMCs or a T cell subset sorted from them (not recorded which). The origin of this receptor is an adult woman who had mild COVID-19 (a few samples of this study predate the infection). Cell type and time point are not known. The chain couples TRBV9 to TRBJ2-7, with TRBD2 matching over 11 bases. CDR3 sequence reads: CASSHTSGSYEQYF. The DNA of the CDR3 is TGTGCCAGCAGCCACACTAGCGGGAGCTACGAGCAGTACTTC.